Sequencing of this T cell receptor beta chain was carried out in a study of blood T cell repertoires in COVID-19. About the research overall: The United States, Italy and Spain supplied acute and convalescent COVID-19 samples. PBMCs, B-cell-depleted T cells, or T cells were the source of the cDNA or gDNA that made up the material.

Per the authors' pipeline: Amplification of reference gene primers was used by the study to estimate nucleated cell counts. Libraries were prepared by immunoSEQ multiplex PCR; TCRdb keeps only in-frame clonotypes and omits some of them. That table is the source of V, J and clone size, and D and trimming were worked out from the DNA. The sample lists 150,000 to 200,000 clones, 78% occurring once. CDR1 MDHEN and CDR2 SYDVKM come from the germline V gene. This CDR3 is 13 amino acids long. V lost 7 bases to trimming and J lost 3 bases, with 13 bases between them. The chain carries TRBV28 and TRBJ2-7, with a weak D call TRBD2 (5 bases). This TCR came from a woman over 75 with acute or convalescent COVID-19. Source material: peripheral blood. CDR3 in amino acids: CASMPGSDYEQYF. CDR3 nucleotides: TGTGCCAGCATGCCGGGATCAGACTACGAGCAGTACTTC.